Sequencing of this TCR beta chain was carried out in a study of esophageal squamous cell carcinoma under preoperative chemotherapy. Study outcomes and limitations: Peripheral T cells showed a significant TCR diversity increase after chemotherapy, unlike tumor-infiltrating lymphocytes. Paclitaxel-nedaplatin therapy caused immediate, substantial clonotype frequency changes. After treatment, tumor-infiltrating lymphocytes seemed to come partly from incoming peripheral T cells, not only local changes.

A remark on this clonotype: No antigen is known for it. It is likely a read error, because the conserved phenylalanine at the end of the CDR3 is missing.

The time point: before preoperative PTX-NDP chemotherapy. Preoperative chemotherapy with paclitaxel-nedaplatin was given to patients before surgery. Each CDR3 protein gets one entry after TCRdb re-called the PCR reads with MiXCR. Of approximately 30,000 distinct CDR3 sequences listed, less than 55% are singletons. CDR3 length equals 15 residues. Germline CDR1 is SGHVS and CDR2 is FQNEAQ. The J gene is TRBJ2-5, the V gene TRBV7-8; possible D gene TRBD2, 6 bases. The DNA matches TRBJ2-1 better at its end, which makes the J call doubtful. Sampling was conducted from a patient given preoperative chemotherapy. This receptor was taken from a human donor with esophageal squamous cell carcinoma. The donor label of this sample is uncertain. CDR3 nucleotides: TGTGCCAGCAGCTTAATGGGCGGAGGGCCGGCGACCCAGTTCTTG. Translation: CASSLMGGGPATQFL.